This T cell receptor (beta chain) was found in a study of molecular identifiers for immune sequencing clone quantification. Germline lookup yields CDR1 SGHRS and CDR2 YFSETQ. V was clipped by 0 bases and J by 2 bases; unmatched bases: 8. The CDR3 totals 17 residues. One entry per CDR3 protein, called by TCRdb with MiXCR from the PCR reads. The table records around 480,000 distinct CDR3 sequences, about 20% of them present only once. This clonotype was counted between two and nine times. The sequence came from a human donor in good health. Some libraries in this study had Jurkat cell RNA spiked in. The sample comprised naive CD8+ T cells from blood, with Jurkat cell RNA spiked in. Indicated subset: FACS-sorted CD8+CD4-CCR7+CD45RA+ naive T cells. This chain connects TRBV5-1 to TRBJ2-7; 10 bases line up with TRBD1. The CDR3: CASSLVPRDRGTYEQYF. DNA for the CDR3: TGCGCCAGCAGCTTGGTTCCCCGGGACAGGGGTACCTACGAGCAGTACTTC.